This TCR beta chain was retrieved from a study of early T cells in non-severe SARS-CoV-2 infection. For the study at large: The study sequenced bulk RNA from unsorted whole blood, with chains unpaired. Findings and limits, study-wide: Private and CD4 specificities were missed by VDJdb matching, which favored anti-spike CD8 responses.

Germline V gene lookup returns CDR1 SGHTS and CDR2 YDEGEE. The CDR3 loop spans 14 amino acids. The germline V and J ends were trimmed by 4 bases and 8 bases, with 15 bases remaining between them. Individual cDNA molecules each received unique molecular identifiers attached to them. TCRdb reprocessed the 5' RACE reads via MiXCR and lists one record per CDR3 protein. The sample consists of 70,000 to 95,000 distinct CDR3 sequences, around 15% of them appearing once. This clonotype showed up just a few times. Its antigen is as yet unknown. The sequencing input was whole blood. The chain has TRBV5-8 and TRBJ1-4, with D unresolved. This TCR derives from an adult who was a healthcare worker with PCR-confirmed SARS-CoV-2 infection or an uninfected control (not recorded which). The CDR3, as DNA: TGTGCCAGCAGCAGCGCCGTGATGAAAGAAAAACTGTTTTTT. The encoded protein is CASSSAVMKEKLFF.